These 27 T cell receptor beta chains share one sample of origin, sequenced in a study of identifying expanded T cells in peripheral blood. Repertoires were generated with immunoSEQ multiplex PCR, while TCRdb's copy carries only in-frame clones and drops some. The sample lists around 75,000 clones; roughly nine tenths were seen once. What was sequenced was blood. The receptor set was obtained from a person aged 18 to 75 in good health.

The chain has TRBV29-1 and TRBJ2-7, with D perhaps TRBD1 or TRBD2 (6 bases each). V dropped 7 bases and J dropped 2 bases, with 12 bases sitting between them. The CDR3 totals 12 residues. Germline V gives CDR1 SQVTM, CDR2 ANQGSEA. CDR3 DNA: TGCAGCGCTCGGGGGCCCACCTACGAGCAGTACTTC. Protein product: CSARGPTYEQYF.

The rearrangement joins TRBV9 to TRBJ2-5, with TRBD2 matching 12 bases. Germline V gene sequence: CDR1 SGDLS, CDR2 YYNGEE. There are 18 residues in the CDR3. Trimming cost V 0 bases and J 1 base; bases outside gene matches: 7. The CDR3 region is CASSVGLAGGWSQETQYF. The CDR3 bases are TGTGCCAGCAGCGTAGGGCTAGCGGGAGGGTGGTCCCAAGAGACCCAGTACTTC.

The rearrangement joins TRBV28 to TRBJ2-7; 7 positions agree with TRBD2. V shed 4 bases and J 6 bases; nucleotides not matched to a gene: 15. CDR3 length equals 16 residues. The germline CDR1 and CDR2 sequences are MDHEN and SYDVKM. The CDR3, as DNA: TGTGCCAGCAGTTCCCTAGCGGACCAAGTGTCTACCGAGCAGTACTTC. It codes for CASSSLADQVSTEQYF.

V usage is TRBV5-8 and J usage is TRBJ2-5; perhaps TRBD1 as D (6 bases). V lost 1 base and J lost 5, with 15 bases in between. The germline CDR1 and CDR2 sequences are SGHTS and YDEGEE. The CDR3 has 15 amino acids. The CDR3 region has the DNA TGTGCCAGCAGCTTGTTTTTTAGCACAGGGGAGACCCAGTACTTC. This translates into CASSLFFSTGETQYF.

This clone has just one count. The rearrangement uses TRBV19 and TRBJ1-5; 9 bases fit TRBD1. With V trimmed by 6 bases and J by 5 bases, 2 bases remained unmatched. The germline V gene encodes CDR1 LNHDA and CDR2 SQIVND (reference sequence). The CDR3 is made up of 13 amino acids. CDR3 in amino acids: CASSRTGDQPQHF. CDR3 bases: TGTGCCAGTAGCAGGACAGGGGATCAGCCCCAGCATTTT.

The chain recombines TRBV21-1 with TRBJ2-3; TRBD1, the D gene given by the table, was not confirmed from the DNA. TRBV21-1 is classified as a pseudogene. The CDR3 spans 17 residues. For the CDR3, the DNA is TGTGCCAGCAGCAAAGGGGCCCGCATGTGTCGCACAGATACGCAGTATTTT. Encoded protein: CASSKGARMCRTDTQYF.

The V gene is TRBV28, the J gene TRBJ1-1; D not resolved. Trimming took off 2 bases at V and 1 base at J, with 20 bases between the two ends. Per germline, CDR1 MDHEN and CDR2 SYDVKM. CDR3 length equals 18 residues. CDR3 residues: CASSLIGSGLGRNTEAFF. The DNA of the CDR3 is TGTGCCAGCAGTTTAATCGGTTCGGGCTTAGGTCGGAACACTGAAGCTTTCTTT.

The genes are TRBV10-3 and TRBJ1-6; D possibly corresponds to TRBD1 (6 bases). The CDR3 is 16 amino acids. Per the germline V gene, CDR1 is ENHRY and CDR2 is SYGVKD. V shed 0 bases and J shed 4 bases, with 10 bases lying between them. The CDR3 nucleotides are TGTGCCATCAGTGAGTCCGGGACAATTTATAATTCACCCCTCCACTTT. Protein: CAISESGTIYNSPLHF.

V is TRBV4-1 and J is TRBJ2-1, with a tentative D call TRBD2 (6 bases). The CDR3 runs 16 residues. The V end lost 3 bases, the J end lost 3 bases, and 15 bases lay between the germline ends. From germline, CDR1 is MGHRA and CDR2 YSYEKL. The chain's CDR3 is CASSQNLAEIYNEQFF. The DNA of the CDR3 is TGCGCCAGCAGCCAGAATTTAGCGGAGATCTACAATGAGCAGTTCTTC.

V and J are TRBV18 and TRBJ1-3; 7 nucleotides agree with TRBD1. CDR3 size: 14 residues. Germline loops: CDR1 KGHSH, CDR2 LQKENI. The trim removed 6 bases at V and 4 bases at J, leaving 6 bases unmatched. This CDR3 is CASSPGTEGNTIYF. CDR3 nucleotide sequence: TGTGCCAGCTCCCCCGGGACAGAAGGAAACACCATATATTTT.

The gene calls are TRBV28 and TRBJ2-1, with D perhaps assigned TRBD1 or TRBD2 (5 bases each). Germline CDR1 is MDHEN and CDR2 is SYDVKM. Trimming pared 6 bases from V and 3 bases from J, leaving 6 bases between. This CDR3 contains 12 residues. DNA for the CDR3: TGTGCCAGCAGGGGGGACTACAATGAGCAGTTCTTC. As protein: CASRGDYNEQFF. The entire variable domain, with the rest obtained from reference TRBV28 and TRBJ2-1, is as follows: DVKVTQSSRYLVKRTGEKVFLECVQDMDHENMFWYRQDPGLGLRLIYFSYDVKMKEKGDIPEGYSVSREKKERFSLILESASTNQTSMYLCASRGDYNEQFFGPGTRLTVL.

In this sample, this clone turned up once. The CDR3 sequence is CASSDPLDTGELFF. The DNA for the CDR3 is TGTGCCAGCAGTGATCCCTTGGACACCGGGGAGCTGTTTTTT. V is TRBV25-1 and J is TRBJ2-2; no clear D gene. The CDR3 runs 14 residues. Germline V lookup: CDR1 MGHDK, CDR2 SYGVNS. Trimming removed 3 bases at V and 3 bases at J, with 8 bases between.

Details on this clone: One end of the junction fails to match germline, which may point to a read error. The chain recombines TRBV28 with TRBJ1-2; D gene uncertain. The CDR3 contains 14 residues. Germline assignment: CDR1 MDHEN and CDR2 SYDVKM. CDR3 coding DNA: TGTGCCGGCAGTACCGCCCAACCATACTATGGCTACACCTTC. Its protein product is CAGSTAQPYYGYTF.

The chain combines TRBV25-1 with TRBJ2-1; D gene uncertain. Trimming cost V 2 bases and J 5 bases, with 19 bases left between them. CDR3 length equals 17 residues. Per germline, CDR1 MGHDK and CDR2 SYGVNS. CDR3 coding DNA: TGTGCCAGCAGTGAAAGTATAGGTCCTAGGGTCGACAATGAGCAGTTCTTC. This gives the protein CASSESIGPRVDNEQFF. The complete variable domain, with remaining parts taken from reference TRBV25-1 and TRBJ2-1, reads EADIYQTPRYLVIGTGKKITLECSQTMGHDKMYWYQQDPGMELHLIHYSYGVNSTEKGDLSSESTVSRIRTEHFPLTLESARPSHTSQYLCASSESIGPRVDNEQFFGPGTRLTVL.

The chain uses TRBV4-1 and TRBJ1-2, with D possibly being TRBD1 (5 bases). The CDR3 runs 14 residues. Germline CDR1 and CDR2: MGHRA and YSYEKL. The V and J ends lost 1 base and 4 bases respectively, with 10 bases between them. CDR3 loop: CASSQGDSPYGYTF. CDR3 bases: TGCGCCAGCAGCCAAGGGGACTCCCCCTATGGCTACACCTTC.

The chain employs TRBV7-6 and TRBJ2-5, with D perhaps matching TRBD2 (5 bases). The closer fit of TRBJ2-7 to the DNA end suggests the J call may be wrong. The V gene's germline CDR1 is SGHVS and CDR2 FNYEAQ. CDR3 length: 16 amino acids. CDR3 amino acids: CASSLVAGKSSYEQYF. The CDR3, as DNA: TGTGCCAGCAGCTTAGTGGCGGGTAAGAGCTCCTACGAGCAGTACTTC.

The chain recombines TRBV5-1 with TRBJ1-2, with 9 nucleotides matching TRBD1. Trimming at V came to 4 bases and at J to 8 bases, leaving 9 bases not matched to a gene. Germline CDR1 SGHRS, CDR2 YFSETQ. CDR3 length: 14 amino acids. The CDR3 region is CASSAPDRGEGYTF. The CDR3 nucleotides read TGCGCCAGCAGCGCGCCGGACAGGGGAGAGGGCTACACCTTC.

V and J are TRBV6-5 and TRBJ2-3; D may correspond to TRBD1 or TRBD2 (5 bases each). Deletions cut 2 bases from V and 10 bases from J, with 7 bases between. Germline V CDR1 and CDR2: MNHEY, SVGAGI. The CDR3 has 11 residues. This CDR3 reads CASSYVGAQYF. DNA for the CDR3: TGTGCCAGCAGTTACGTGGGGGCGCAGTATTTT.

This chain connects TRBV4-3 to TRBJ2-1; D is tentatively TRBD1 or TRBD2 (5 bases each). Germline V gives CDR1 LGHNA, CDR2 YSLEER. The CDR3 length is 21 residues. V was cut by 5 bases and J by 5 bases, with 34 bases left in between. The CDR3 coding sequence is TGCGCCAGCAGCAGAACCTACTATCCGGGACGGAGCATTGTAAACAACAATGAGCAGTTCTTC. It translates to CASSRTYYPGRSIVNNNEQFF.

The chain uses TRBV15 and TRBJ1-2; perhaps TRBD1 as D (5 bases). Trimming pared 8 bases from V and 1 base from J, leaving 11 bases between. Germline CDR1 is LNHNV and CDR2 is YYDKDF (reference sequence). The CDR3 consists of 13 residues. The CDR3 DNA reads as TGTGCCACCCGTATTGGGGGTAACTATGGCTACACCTTC. Amino acids: CATRIGGNYGYTF.

V gene TRBV5-4 combines with J gene TRBJ2-1; possible D gene TRBD1, 7 bases. The CDR3 runs 13 residues. The V end was cut by 4 bases, the J end by 8 bases, with 13 bases between. Germline values: CDR1 SGHNT, CDR2 YYREEE (reference sequence). CDR3 sequence: CASSVQGGDEQFF. In nucleotides, the CDR3 is TGTGCCAGCAGCGTCCAGGGGGGCGATGAGCAGTTCTTC. The full variable domain, with the rest looked up from reference TRBV5-4 and TRBJ2-1, is ETGVTQSPTHLIKTRGQQVTLRCSSQSGHNTVSWYQQALGQGPQFIFQYYREEENGRGNFPPRFSGLQFPNYSSELNVNALELDDSALYLCASSVQGGDEQFFGPGTRLTVL.

The rearrangement joins TRBV10-3 to TRBJ2-1; maybe TRBD1 (5 bases). Per the germline V gene, CDR1 is ENHRY and CDR2 is SYGVKD. The V end lost 0 bases, the J end lost 6 bases, and 9 bases lay between the germline ends. This CDR3 comprises 14 residues. The CDR3 sequence: CAISESEGVNEQFF. The CDR3, as DNA: TGTGCCATCAGTGAGTCGGAAGGGGTCAATGAGCAGTTCTTC.

The chain uses TRBV10-3 and TRBJ1-2; 7 bases agree with TRBD1. The junction had 4 bases not matched to a gene; V was cut back by 6 bases and J by 0 bases. Looked up from germline, CDR1 is ENHRY and CDR2 is SYGVKD. The CDR3 runs 14 residues. The CDR3 region has the DNA TGTGCCATCAGGGGGACAGCTGCTAACTATGGCTACACCTTC. Translating gives CAIRGTAANYGYTF.

The V and J genes are TRBV7-2 and TRBJ2-3; 10 nucleotides agree with TRBD2. Germline CDR1 reads SGHTA; CDR2 reads FQGNSA. V was pared by 3 bases and J by 1 base, with 10 bases of the junction left unmatched. There are 18 residues in the CDR3. CDR3 sequence reads: CASSLGLAGVGGTDTQYF. The CDR3 DNA reads TGTGCCAGCAGCTTGGGGCTAGCGGGAGTAGGGGGCACAGATACGCAGTATTTT.

The V call is TRBV27, the J call TRBJ2-5; 8 bases match TRBD2. J lost 2 bases, V lost 6 bases, and 8 bases had no gene match. Germline assignment: CDR1 MNHEY and CDR2 SMNVEV (reference sequence). This CDR3 region has 15 residues. This CDR3 reads CASSRRGGRQETQYF. CDR3 bases: TGTGCCAGCAGCCGTCGGGGGGGGAGGCAAGAGACCCAGTACTTC.

The chain employs TRBV7-2 and TRBJ2-7; unclear D gene. This CDR3 is built from 11 residues. The ends were cut back, 2 bases at V and 7 bases at J, with 6 bases in the middle. Germline CDR1 is SGHTA and CDR2 is FQGNSA. CDR3 DNA sequence: TGTGCCAGCAGCTTAACCACAGAGCAGTACTTC. It codes for CASSLTTEQYF.

This chain joins TRBV6-1 and TRBJ2-1, with D uncertain. The V gene's germline CDR1 is MNHNS and CDR2 SASEGT. Trimming removed 1 base from V and 8 bases from J, with 6 bases in between. The CDR3 extends over 12 amino acids. In nucleotides, the CDR3 is TGTGCCAGCAGTGAAGTTTGGGATGAGCAGTTCTTC. This gives the protein CASSEVWDEQFF.